This is a list of T cell receptor beta chains from one sample in a study of tumor-infiltrating lymphocytes in localized non-small cell lung cancer. Sequencing was performed with immunoSEQ multiplex PCR; in TCRdb, only in-frame clones are kept and a portion is missing. The table has roughly 15,000 clones, approximately 70% seen once. The sample was lung tumor tissue. These receptors all stem from a human donor with non-small cell lung cancer. The CDR3 runs from the conserved cysteine through the conserved F or W. D genes are given only for firm matches. Part of the rows lack a size; the others show once, few, many or a class for expanded clones.

abundance	v_gene	j_gene	d_gene	CDR3nt	CDR3aa
-	TRBV6-1	TRBJ1-5	-	TGTGCCAGCAGTGACCCTACCAGGGGCGGCAATCAGCCCCAGCATTTT	CASSDPTRGGNQPQHF
-	TRBV28	TRBJ1-5	TRBD1	TGTGCCAGCAGTGTCGGAGGGGGCCATCAGCCCCAGCATTTT	CASSVGGGHQPQHF
-	TRBV7-3	TRBJ2-5	-	TGTGCCAGCAGCTTAACGGGGACCGGCCAAGAGACCCAGTACTTC	CASSLTGTGQETQYF
-	TRBV6-5	TRBJ2-1	-	TGTGCCAGCAGTTACTCGTGGGGGGCAGGTTACAATGAGCAGTTCTTC	CASSYSWGAGYNEQFF
-	TRBV9	TRBJ2-5	-	TGTGCCAGCAGCGTAGGGCCCCGGGGCAACCAAGAGACCCAGTACTTC	CASSVGPRGNQETQYF
-	TRBV19	TRBJ1-2	TRBD1	TGTGCCAGTAGTATGGCCCCCCAAGGGGGCAAGATCTATGGCTACACCTTC	CASSMAPQGGKIYGYTF
few	TRBV10-1	TRBJ2-2	TRBD2	TGCGCCAGCAGCCCAGGACTAGCGGGAGTAGGTACCGGGGAGCTGTTTTTT	CASSPGLAGVGTGELFF
medium-sized	TRBV13	TRBJ1-5	-	TGTGCCAGCAGCTGGGGAAATCAGCCCCAGCATTTT	CASSWGNQPQHF
-	TRBV28	TRBJ2-1	TRBD1	TGTGCCAGCAGTTTAGGGGGACAGGGGGCCAATGAGCAGTTCTTC	CASSLGGQGANEQFF
-	TRBV5-5	TRBJ2-7	-	TGTGCCAGCAGCTTGAGGCCAGAGATTACGAAGCAGTACTTC	CASSLRPEITKQYF
-	TRBV2	TRBJ1-5	-	TGTGCCAGCAGTGAAAGCAATCAGCCCCAGCATTTT	CASSESNQPQHF
-	TRBV7-9	TRBJ2-7	TRBD1	TGTGCCAGCAGCCCTTCCGGGACAGGGGCCTCCTACGAGCAGTACTTC	CASSPSGTGASYEQYF
once	TRBV28	TRBJ1-2	-	TGTGCCAGCAGGAGATTTTGGTGGGAAGCTAACTATGGCTACACCTTC	CASRRFWWEANYGYTF
-	TRBV2	TRBJ1-1	-	TGTGCCAGCGTGAGGGGCGGCAGGGCAACTGAAGCTTTCTTT	CASVRGGRATEAFF
-	TRBV7-7	TRBJ2-1	-	TGTGCCAGCAGCTTAGCGGGAGGAGACAATGAGCAGTTCTTC	CASSLAGGDNEQFF
-	TRBV7-9	TRBJ2-7	-	TGTGCCAGCAGCCAGGGGTCCTACGAGCAGTACTTC	CASSQGSYEQYF
-	TRBV11-3	TRBJ2-2	TRBD1	TGTGCCAGCAGTCCCGGGACAGGGATGAGGGAGCTGTTTTTT	CASSPGTGMRELFF
-	TRBV7-2	TRBJ1-2	TRBD1	TGTGCCAGCAGCGCACAGGGGGTGAGGGTTAACTATGGCTACACCTTC	CASSAQGVRVNYGYTF
-	TRBV10-2	TRBJ2-2	TRBD1	TGCGCCAGCAGTGAACAGGGGGCAGGTACCGGGGAGCTGTTTTTT	CASSEQGAGTGELFF
-	TRBV7-9	TRBJ2-7	TRBD1	TGTGCCAGCAGCTTATGGGGGCAGGGGGACCGCTACGAGCAGTACTTC	CASSLWGQGDRYEQYF
-	TRBV7-9	TRBJ2-7	-	TGTGCCAGCAGCTTAGAATATGGCCGTCCCTACGAGCAGTACTTC	CASSLEYGRPYEQYF
-	TRBV11-2	TRBJ1-2	-	TGTGCCAGCAGCGTCGACACCACAGCGTATGGCTACACCTTC	CASSVDTTAYGYTF
once	TRBV30	TRBJ1-1	-	TGTGCCTGGAGTGTACGGAGTCGTATGAACACTGAAGCTTTCTTT	CAWSVRSRMNTEAFF
few	TRBV5-3	TRBJ1-2	TRBD1	TGTGCCAGAAGGTATGGCCAGGGGGGCTCATCCTATGGCTACACCTTC	CARRYGQGGSSYGYTF
once	TRBV14	TRBJ1-1	-	TGTGCCAGCAGCCAAGAGTACAGGGCGAGTGAAGCTTTCTTT	CASSQEYRASEAFF
-	TRBV29-1	TRBJ1-2	TRBD1	TGCAGCGCCACGGACAGGTATGGCGATGGCTACACCTTC	CSATDRYGDGYTF
-	TRBV7-2	TRBJ2-1	-	TGTGCCAGCAGGCCGGCTGCATACAATGAGCAGTTCTTC	CASRPAAYNEQFF
-	TRBV19	TRBJ2-2	TRBD2	TGTGCCAGTAGTATAGTGGGGAGGGCGATCCCCGGGGAGCTGTTTTTT	CASSIVGRAIPGELFF
-	TRBV4-2	TRBJ2-1	-	TGTGCCAGCAGCCAAAGGGGACTTGTAGACAATGAGCAGTTCTTC	CASSQRGLVDNEQFF
-	TRBV12-2	TRBJ1-2	-	TGTGCAAGTCCCGGTACAGGGTACTATGGCTACACCTTC	CASPGTGYYGYTF
-	TRBV5-4	TRBJ2-1	TRBD2	TGTGCCAGCAGCCTGCGGACTAGCGGAAGGTACAATGAGCAGTTCTTC	CASSLRTSGRYNEQFF
-	TRBV6-1	TRBJ1-1	-	TGTGCCAGCAGTGAATTTGGGGTAACAGCTGAAGCTTTCTTT	CASSEFGVTAEAFF
-	TRBV5-1	TRBJ1-2	-	TGCGCCAGCAGCCCCCTACCGGGGACCGGGGGCTACACCTTC	CASSPLPGTGGYTF
-	TRBV5-3	TRBJ1-5	-	TGTGCCAGAAGCTTGAGGGATTCAATTAATCAGCCCCAGCATTTT	CARSLRDSINQPQHF
-	TRBV14	TRBJ2-5	TRBD1	TGTGCCAGCAGCCAGGCTACAGGGGGAGCGACCCAGTACTTC	CASSQATGGATQYF
-	TRBV27	TRBJ2-1	TRBD2	TGTGCCAGCAAGCGGGAGAAAGACTACAATGAGCAGTTCTTC	CASKREKDYNEQFF
-	TRBV5-8	TRBJ1-4	-	TGTGCCAGCAGGACGGGGGCAGGGGCGGTTGAAAAACTGTTTTTT	CASRTGAGAVEKLFF
-	TRBV11-2	TRBJ2-7	-	TGTGCCAGCAGCTTAGATCAACCGCTCTACGAGCAGTACTTC	CASSLDQPLYEQYF
-	TRBV6-1	TRBJ1-2	TRBD1	TGTGCCAGGACAGGGGAACATGGCTACACCTTC	CARTGEHGYTF
-	TRBV2	TRBJ2-2	TRBD2	TGTGCCAGCAGGAGAGCGGGGGCGAACACCGGGGAGCTGTTTTTT	CASRRAGANTGELFF